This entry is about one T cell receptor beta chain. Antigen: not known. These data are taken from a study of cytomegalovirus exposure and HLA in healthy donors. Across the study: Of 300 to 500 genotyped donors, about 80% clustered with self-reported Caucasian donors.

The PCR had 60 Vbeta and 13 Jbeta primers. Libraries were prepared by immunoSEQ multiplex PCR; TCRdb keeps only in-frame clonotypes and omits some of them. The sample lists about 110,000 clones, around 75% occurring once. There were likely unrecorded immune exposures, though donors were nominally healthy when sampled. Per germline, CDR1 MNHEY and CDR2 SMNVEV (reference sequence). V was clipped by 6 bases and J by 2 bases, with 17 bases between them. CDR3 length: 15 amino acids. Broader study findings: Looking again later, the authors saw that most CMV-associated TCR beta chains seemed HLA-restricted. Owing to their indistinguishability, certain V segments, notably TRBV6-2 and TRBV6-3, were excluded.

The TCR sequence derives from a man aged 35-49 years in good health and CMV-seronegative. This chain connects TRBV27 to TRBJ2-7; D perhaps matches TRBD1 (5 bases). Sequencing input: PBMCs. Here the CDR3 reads CASRTSWGRAYEQYF. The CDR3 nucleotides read TGTGCCAGCAGAACAAGTTGGGGCAGGGCCTACGAGCAGTACTTC.